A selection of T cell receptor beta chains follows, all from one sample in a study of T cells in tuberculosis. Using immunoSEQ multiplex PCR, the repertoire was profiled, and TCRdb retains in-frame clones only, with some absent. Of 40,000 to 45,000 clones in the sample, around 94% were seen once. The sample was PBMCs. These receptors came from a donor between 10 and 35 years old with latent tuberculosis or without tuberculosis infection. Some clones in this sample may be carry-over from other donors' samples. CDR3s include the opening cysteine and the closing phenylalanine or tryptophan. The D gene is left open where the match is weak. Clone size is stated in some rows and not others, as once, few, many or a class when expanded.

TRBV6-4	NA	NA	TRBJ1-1	CASRQTENTEAFF	TGTGCCAGCCGACAGACTGAGAACACTGAAGCTTTCTTT
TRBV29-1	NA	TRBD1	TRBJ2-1	CSVQRNTGVDEQFF	TGCAGCGTCCAGAGAAACACAGGGGTTGATGAGCAGTTCTTC
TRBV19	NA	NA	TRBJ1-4	CASTTASGEKLFF	TGTGCCAGCACGACAGCCTCGGGTGAAAAACTGTTTTTT
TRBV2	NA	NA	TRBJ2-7	CASSLTTVYEQYF	TGTGCCAGCAGTTTGACAACCGTCTACGAGCAGTACTTC
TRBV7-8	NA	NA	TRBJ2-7	CASSELAELSSYEQYF	TGTGCCAGCAGCGAATTAGCGGAACTGAGCTCCTACGAGCAGTACTTC
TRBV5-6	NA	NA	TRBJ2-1	CASSEGGNVYNEQFF	TGTGCCAGCAGCGAGGGGGGGAACGTATACAATGAGCAGTTCTTC
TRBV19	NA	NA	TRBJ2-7	CASSLTGPSYEQYF	TGTGCCAGTAGTTTGACAGGACCCTCCTACGAGCAGTACTTC
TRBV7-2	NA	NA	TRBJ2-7	CASSRVSYEQYF	TGTGCCAGCAGTCGGGTCTCCTACGAGCAGTACTTC
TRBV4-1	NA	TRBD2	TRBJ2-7	CASSQGAASGSGVREQYF	TGCGCCAGCAGCCAAGGGGCGGCTAGCGGCAGCGGGGTTCGCGAGCAGTACTTC
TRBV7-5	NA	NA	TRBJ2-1	CVRSLSVLVWEFDEQFF	TGTGTCAGAAGCTTATCAGTTTTAGTGTGGGAGTTCGATGAGCAGTTCTTC
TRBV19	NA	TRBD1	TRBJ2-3	CASSRRGWDSPSTDTQYF	TGTGCCAGTAGTAGGAGAGGCTGGGACAGTCCTAGCACAGATACGCAGTATTTT
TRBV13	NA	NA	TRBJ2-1	CASSFRVLMEQFF	TGTGCCAGCAGCTTCCGGGTCCTCATGGAGCAGTTCTTC
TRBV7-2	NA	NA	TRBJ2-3	CASSLEGRGTDTQYF	TGTGCCAGCAGCTTAGAAGGGCGGGGTACAGATACGCAGTATTTT
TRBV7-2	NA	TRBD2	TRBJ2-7	CASSPRRASGDSYEQYF	TGTGCCAGCAGCCCCAGGCGGGCTAGCGGGGATTCCTACGAGCAGTACTTC
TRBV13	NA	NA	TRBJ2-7	CASSSWATGSYEQYF	TGTGCCAGCAGCTCCTGGGCGACAGGATCCTACGAGCAGTACTTC
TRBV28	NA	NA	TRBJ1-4	CASSDFGWGETNEKLFF	TGTGCCAGCAGCGATTTCGGTTGGGGGGAGACTAATGAAAAACTGTTTTTT
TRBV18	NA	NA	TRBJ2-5	CASSPLPGQETQYF	TGTGCCAGCTCACCATTACCCGGCCAAGAGACCCAGTACTTC
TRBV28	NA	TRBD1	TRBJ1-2	CASGYPYRGNYGYTF	TGTGCCAGCGGCTATCCCTACAGGGGGAACTATGGCTACACCTTC
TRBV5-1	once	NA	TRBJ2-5	CASSLAGRQETQYF	TGCGCCAGCAGCTTGGCCGGTCGGCAAGAGACCCAGTACTTC
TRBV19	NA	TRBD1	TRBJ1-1	CASSIRDRGNTEAFF	TGTGCCAGTAGTATCCGGGACAGGGGAAACACTGAAGCTTTCTTT
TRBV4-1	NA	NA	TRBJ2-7	CASSQVGSTYEQYF	TGCGCCAGCAGCCAAGTCGGTTCGACCTACGAGCAGTACTTC
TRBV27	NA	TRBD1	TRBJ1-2	CASSSSTGEVIYGYTF	TGTGCCAGTAGTTCCTCGACAGGGGAAGTTATCTATGGCTACACCTTC
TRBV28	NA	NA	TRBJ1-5	CASSRQGSSPQHF	TGTGCCAGCAGCCGTCAGGGGTCATCGCCCCAGCATTTT
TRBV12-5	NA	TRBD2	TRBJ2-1	CASGFGGSNEQFF	TGTGCTAGTGGTTTTGGCGGGAGCAATGAGCAGTTCTTC
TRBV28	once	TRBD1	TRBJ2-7	CASSLDRVFSEQYF	TGTGCCAGCAGCCTCGACAGGGTCTTTAGCGAGCAGTACTTC
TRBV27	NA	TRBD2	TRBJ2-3	CASSPSGGEVSDTQYF	TGTGCCAGCAGTCCCTCGGGGGGAGAGGTGTCAGATACGCAGTATTTT
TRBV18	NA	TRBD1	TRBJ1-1	CASSQKPGQGSADTEAFF	TGTGCCAGCTCCCAGAAACCGGGACAGGGTTCAGCGGACACTGAAGCTTTCTTT
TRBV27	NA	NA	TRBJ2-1	CASSSDYTRGKEQFF	TGTGCCAGCAGTTCGGACTATACCCGGGGGAAGGAGCAGTTCTTC
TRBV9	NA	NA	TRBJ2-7	CASSPRAQGSHEQYF	TGTGCCAGCAGCCCAAGAGCACAGGGAAGCCACGAGCAGTACTTC